The source of this TCR beta chain is a study of cytomegalovirus exposure and HLA in healthy donors. Study-wide points: Rarity marked most TCR sequences, yet some public TCRs occurred in many donors. There were some V segments, including TRBV6-2 and TRBV6-3, excluded as indistinguishable. Compared with the approximately 680-donor mean, an Asian-associated ancestry cluster reportedly had fewer N-insertions, according to a later analysis. At a 0.05 false discovery rate, a later analysis found approximately 17,000 TCR beta sequences to be associated with HLA alleles.

Remarks on this clone: Its specificity is unknown.

Primers for the PCR totalled 60 Vbeta and 13 Jbeta. Data came from immunoSEQ multiplex PCR; TCRdb stores just in-frame clones and leaves some out. The sample consists of 160,000 or so clones, over 70% of them appearing once. The CDR3 loop spans 13 amino acids. Germline V gene sequence: CDR1 SNHLY, CDR2 FYNNEI. Trimming took 7 bases from V and 4 from J, leaving 13 bases between them. Sequenced material: PBMCs. This TCR was recovered from a woman aged 45-65 years in good health and CMV-seronegative. This chain joins TRBV2 and TRBJ1-2, with a possible D match to TRBD1 (5 bases). The CDR3 sequence: CASTPGLLYGYTF. Written as DNA, the CDR3 is TGTGCCAGCACCCCAGGGCTTCTCTATGGCTACACCTTC.